This TCR beta chain is from a study of cytomegalovirus exposure and HLA in healthy donors. In its sample, this clone was seen a few times. Its matching antigen is unknown. 60 Vbeta and 13 Jbeta primers were used in PCR. The table came from immunoSEQ multiplex PCR; TCRdb's copy has only in-frame clones and leaves some out. This table has roughly 100,000 clones, over 9.5% appearing once. Study-wide results and caveats: A later analysis revealed that TCR association rates differed between HLA loci, peaking at DRB1 and bottoming out at HLA-C. Several of the most significant clusters were apparently associated with common viral pathogens in a later analysis. Looking again later, the authors saw that most CMV-associated TCR beta chains seemed HLA-restricted. Later analysis demonstrated an association between a missense DCLRE1C variant and TCR beta V- and J-gene trimming.

This receptor was identified in a man between 40 and 49 years old in good health and CMV-seropositive. The sample taken for sequencing was PBMCs.

The chain's CDR3 is CAITPGEGYNEQFF. The CDR3 DNA follows: TGTGCCATCACGCCAGGTGAAGGCTACAATGAGCAGTTCTTC. The V call is TRBV10-3, the J call TRBJ2-1; the D is unclear. Germline values: CDR1 ENHRY, CDR2 SYGVKD. The CDR3 has 14 amino acids. The V end was cut by 7 bases, the J end by 3 bases, with 13 bases between.